These 28 T cell receptor beta chains were sequenced from one sample in a study of shared clonotypes between healthy human individuals. TCRdb's table, derived via immunoSEQ multiplex PCR, lists solely in-frame clones and lacks some. This sample has 450,000 to 500,000 clones, with approximately 80% found just once. Sequencing input: PBMCs. Every receptor here comes from a woman aged 40 to 50 in good health. Some clones in this sample may be carry-over from other donors' samples.

The chain combines TRBV27 with TRBJ2-7; 7 bases line up with TRBD1. The CDR3 has 15 residues. Germline trimming cut 4 bases from V and 4 bases from J; bases unmatched to any gene: 10. Germline V gives CDR1 MNHEY, CDR2 SMNVEV (reference sequence). DNA of the CDR3: TGTGCCAGCAGTTCCCCCGGAACAGGGGTTTACGAGCAGTACTTC. Its translation: CASSSPGTGVYEQYF.

The rearrangement links TRBV6-5 to TRBJ1-4; TRBD1 might be the D (6 bases). Trimming stripped 2 bases from V and 8 bases from J, with 18 bases between. The CDR3 is 16 amino acids. CDR1 and CDR2 (germline): MNHEY, SVGAGI. CDR3 DNA: TGTGCCAGCAGTTACCGAATACAGGGAGGTGAAGAAAAACTGTTTTTT. Its protein product is CASSYRIQGGEEKLFF.

The chain has TRBV11-2 and TRBJ1-3; possible D gene TRBD1, 5 bases. CDR1 is SGHAT, CDR2 FQNNGV, per germline. Trimming took off 5 bases at V and 0 bases at J, with 11 bases between the two ends. This CDR3 region has 15 residues. Written as DNA, the CDR3 is TGTGCCAGCAGCAGGGACGGGTTCTCTGGAAACACCATATATTTT. This codes for CASSRDGFSGNTIYF. The complete variable domain, with remaining parts taken from reference TRBV11-2 and TRBJ1-3, reads EAGVAQSPRYKIIEKRQSVAFWCNPISGHATLYWYQQILGQGPKLLIQFQNNGVVDDSQLPKDRFSAERLKGVDSTLKIQPAKLEDSAVYLCASSRDGFSGNTIYFGEGSWLTVV.

The V gene is TRBV19, the J gene TRBJ2-1; either TRBD1 or TRBD2 may supply D (8 bases each). Germline loops: CDR1 LNHDA, CDR2 SQIVND (reference sequence). The V end was cut by 9 bases, the J end by 0 bases, with 15 bases between. The CDR3 sequence is 15 residues long. The CDR3 nucleotides are TGTGCCAGCCACAGGGGGACTAGCTCCTACAATGAGCAGTTCTTC. This translates into CASHRGTSSYNEQFF.

The V gene is TRBV5-1, the J gene TRBJ2-7; unclear D gene. Germline CDR1 SGHRS, CDR2 YFSETQ. The CDR3 is 14 amino acids. V lost 4 bases and J lost 3, with 14 bases in between. The CDR3 loop reads CASSSRDVGYEQYF. In DNA form, the CDR3 reads TGCGCCAGCAGCAGTAGGGATGTGGGCTACGAGCAGTACTTC.

V usage is TRBV15 and J usage is TRBJ1-1, with a possible D match to TRBD1 (5 bases). This CDR3 has 16 residues. Trimming removed 3 bases at V and 0 bases at J, with 14 bases between. Germline-derived CDR1 and CDR2 are LNHNV and YYDKDF (reference sequence). The CDR3 DNA reads TGTGCCACCAGCAGCCCCCTAGGGACGGTGAACACTGAAGCTTTCTTT. Translation gives CATSSPLGTVNTEAFF.

Only one count was recorded for this clone. Just one base apart from a much larger clone, this may be a read error. J is TRBJ1-5 and V is TRBV6-6; TRBD1 matches 7 bases. The CDR3 is made up of 15 amino acids. The germline V gene encodes CDR1 MNHNY and CDR2 SVGAGI (reference sequence). The CDR3 region has the DNA TGTGCCGGCAGTGGCCGGGACAGTCGGCATCAGCCCCAGCATTTT. It is translated as CAGSGRDSRHQPQHF.

Here the CDR3 DNA reads TGTGCCAGCATCAACCCGGGGGGGTACAATTCACCCCTCCACTTT. This translates into CASINPGGYNSPLHF. V and J are TRBV6-1 and TRBJ1-6; a possible D gene is TRBD1 (5 bases). Germline V gene data show CDR1 as MNHNS and CDR2 as SASEGT. Trimming stripped 7 bases from V and 7 bases from J, with 17 bases between. CDR3 length: 15 amino acids.

This clone was detected ten times or more. The chain is built from TRBV7-6 and TRBJ1-4; D ambiguous. Germline loops: CDR1 SGHVS, CDR2 FNYEAQ. Trimming left V 5 bases short and J 10 bases short, with 14 bases between. The CDR3 has 13 amino acids. CDR3 loop: CASSPNWSGKLFF. The CDR3 DNA reads TGTGCCAGCAGCCCAAACTGGTCGGGAAAACTGTTTTTT.

The sample holds a few counts of this clone. V and J are TRBV6-1 and TRBJ1-6, with 9 bases lining up with TRBD1. Germline V CDR1 and CDR2: MNHNS, SASEGT. This CDR3 comprises 15 residues. With 2 bases clipped from V and 13 bases from J, the junction kept 9 bases outside the gene matches. CDR3 coding DNA: TGTGCCAGCAGTGAACCCCGGGACAGGGTCCTCCCCCTCCACTTT. Its protein product is CASSEPRDRVLPLHF.

The chain couples TRBV11-2 to TRBJ2-7, with D possibly matching TRBD1 (6 bases). With 4 bases removed from V and 3 bases from J, the gap between germline ends came to 16 bases. The CDR3 runs 15 residues. Per germline, CDR1 SGHAT and CDR2 FQNNGV. This chain's CDR3 is CASSSSRGLHYEQYF. In nucleotides, the CDR3 is TGTGCCAGCAGCTCGTCGAGGGGGTTGCACTACGAGCAGTACTTC.

This clone was observed at least ten times. The V gene is TRBV27, the J gene TRBJ2-3; D unclear. V was shortened by 1 base and J by 0 bases, with 8 bases between the two germline ends. The germline gives CDR1 MNHEY, CDR2 SMNVEV (reference sequence). The CDR3 is 15 amino acids. The CDR3 DNA reads as TGTGCCAGCAGTTTATGGGAAACTAGCACAGATACGCAGTATTTT. Amino acid sequence: CASSLWETSTDTQYF.

This chain connects TRBV29-1 to TRBJ2-4, with a possible D match to TRBD1 (6 bases). V was clipped by 6 bases and J by 5 bases, with 14 bases between them. Germline CDR1 is SQVTM and CDR2 is ANQGSEA. CDR3 length: 13 amino acids. The CDR3 loop reads CSVATGTQNIQYF. In DNA, the CDR3 is TGCAGCGTGGCAACCGGGACACAAAACATTCAGTACTTC. Looking up the rest from reference TRBV29-1 and TRBJ2-4 gives the full variable domain: SAVISQKPSRDICQRGTSLTIQCQVDSQVTMMFWYRQQPGQSLTLIATANQGSEATYESGFVIDKFPISRPNLTFSTLTVSNMSPEDSSIYLCSVATGTQNIQYFGAGTRLSVL.

This clone was recorded once. This chain links TRBV28 with TRBJ2-5, with D unclear. The CDR3 contains 13 residues. V was clipped by 6 bases and J by 5 bases, with 13 bases between them. The V gene's germline CDR1 is MDHEN and CDR2 SYDVKM. The CDR3 is CASSQKGLETQYF. CDR3 DNA sequence: TGTGCCAGCAGCCAAAAGGGTTTGGAGACCCAGTACTTC.

This clone occurred a few times. The rearrangement uses TRBV9 and TRBJ2-3; D call uncertain. The CDR3 sequence is 15 residues long. Trimming removed 0 bases at V and 0 bases at J, with 8 bases between. Germline CDR1 reads SGDLS; CDR2 reads YYNGEE. The CDR3 sequence: CASSVGGWSTDTQYF. The DNA for the CDR3 is TGTGCCAGCAGCGTAGGTGGGTGGAGCACAGATACGCAGTATTTT.

This chain joins TRBV9 and TRBJ2-1; D unclear. Trimming stripped 3 bases from V and 2 bases from J, with 12 bases between. Looked up from germline, CDR1 is SGDLS and CDR2 is YYNGEE. The CDR3 sequence is 15 residues long. CDR3 in amino acids: CASSAFRTTYNEQFF. The CDR3 nucleotides are TGTGCCAGCAGCGCTTTTCGGACGACCTACAATGAGCAGTTCTTC.

This clone was counted between two and nine times. The sample contains more than one DNA sequence encoding this CDR3. This chain connects TRBV18 to TRBJ1-1; D perhaps matches TRBD1 (5 bases). Trimming shortened V by 3 bases and J by 1 base, and 6 bases separated the two germline ends. Germline V gene lookup returns CDR1 KGHSH and CDR2 LQKENI. The CDR3 is 13 residues long. The DNA for the CDR3 is TGTGCCAGCTCACCTCAGGGGAACACTGAAGCTTTCTTT. Protein sequence: CASSPQGNTEAFF.

This clone was seen a few times. The rearrangement links TRBV2 to TRBJ1-2; a possible D gene is TRBD1 (5 bases). Germline V CDR1 and CDR2: SNHLY, FYNNEI. V dropped 8 bases and J dropped 5 bases, with 15 bases sitting between them. The CDR3 totals 13 residues. Written as DNA, the CDR3 is TGTGCCAGCCGGGACCCAAGGCGGTATGGCTACACCTTC. Translated: CASRDPRRYGYTF.

This clone was counted a few times. V gene TRBV28 combines with J gene TRBJ1-6, with 11 bases identical to TRBD1. Trimming took 10 bases from V and 0 from J; bases not matched to a gene: 11. The CDR3 runs 18 residues. Germline assignment: CDR1 MDHEN and CDR2 SYDVKM. The CDR3 DNA is TGTGCCATTCCCGCGGACAGGGGGCTTAGCTCCTATAATTCACCCCTCCACTTT. Protein: CAIPADRGLSSYNSPLHF.

This clone was seen a single time. The chain joins TRBV2 to TRBJ2-1, with D possibly being TRBD1 (5 bases). Trimming stripped 1 base from V and 5 bases from J, with 6 bases between. The length of the CDR3 is 13 residues. CDR1 is SNHLY, CDR2 FYNNEI, per germline. The CDR3 coding sequence is TGTGCCAGCAGTGAAGGGGGCCACAATGAGCAGTTCTTC. Its translation: CASSEGGHNEQFF.

V and J are TRBV7-9 and TRBJ1-5, with 7 bases matching TRBD1. CDR1 and CDR2 from the germline V gene are SEHNR and FQNEAQ (reference sequence). V lost 5 bases, J lost 0 bases, and 13 bases stayed unmatched. The CDR3 is made up of 18 amino acids. In nucleotides, the CDR3 is TGTGCCAGCAGCACCCGCCGGGACAGTGGCTATAGCAATCAGCCCCAGCATTTT. This encodes CASSTRRDSGYSNQPQHF. Drawing the rest from reference TRBV7-9 and TRBJ1-5, the complete variable domain is DTGVSQNPRHKITKRGQNVTFRCDPISEHNRLYWYRQTLGQGPEFLTYFQNEAQLEKSRLLSDRFSAERPKGSFSTLEIQRTEQGDSAMYLCASSTRRDSGYSNQPQHFGDGTRLSIL.

Worth noting for this clone: The junction departs from germline at one end; a sequencing error may be responsible. The chain joins TRBV2 to TRBJ1-1, with 11 bases that match TRBD1. The CDR3 contains 14 residues. Germline CDR1 SNHLY, CDR2 FYNNEI. DNA of the CDR3: TGTACCAGCAGTGAACAAGGACAGGGGGCCGAAGCTTTCTTT. This sequence encodes CTSSEQGQGAEAFF.

V usage is TRBV2 and J usage is TRBJ2-5; D not certain. This CDR3 is 12 amino acids long. The germline V and J ends were trimmed by 8 bases and 5 bases, with 12 bases remaining between them. The germline CDR1 and CDR2 sequences are SNHLY and FYNNEI. CDR3: CASGRLGETQYF. The CDR3 nucleotides are TGTGCCAGCGGCCGACTTGGGGAGACCCAGTACTTC.

The chain uses TRBV28 and TRBJ2-2; unclear D gene. The CDR3 runs to 11 residues. Germline assignment: CDR1 MDHEN and CDR2 SYDVKM. The V gene lost 2 bases and the J gene lost 6 bases, with 1 base spanning the gap. CDR3 sequence: CASSLAGELFF. The CDR3 bases are TGTGCCAGCAGTTTAGCCGGGGAGCTGTTTTTT.

This chain joins TRBV6-6 and TRBJ2-2; 7 nucleotides line up with TRBD2. The germline V gene has CDR1 MNHNY and CDR2 SVGAGI (reference sequence). J lost 6 bases, V lost 5 bases, and 6 bases had no gene match. The CDR3 contains 14 residues. CDR3 amino acids: CASSRTSGAGELFF. CDR3 nucleotide sequence: TGTGCCAGCAGTCGGACTAGTGGGGCCGGGGAGCTGTTTTTT.

The CDR3 is CASSQIGTGRREQYF. The CDR3, as DNA: TGCGCCAGCAGCCAAATTGGGACAGGGAGGAGGGAGCAGTACTTC. V is TRBV4-1 and J is TRBJ2-7; 9 bases fit TRBD1. The CDR3 is 15 amino acids. Germline trimming cut 2 bases from V and 7 bases from J; bases unmatched to any gene: 9. Germline CDR1 MGHRA, CDR2 YSYEKL.

A note on this clone: Possible read error: a much larger clone is one base away. The genes are TRBV5-1 and TRBJ2-7; D is possibly TRBD1 (5 bases). Trimming took off 5 bases at V and 4 bases at J, with 13 bases between the two ends. The V gene's germline CDR1 is SGHRS and CDR2 YFSETQ. The CDR3 length is 13 residues. The CDR3 sequence is CASSHWTIYEQYF. The CDR3 coding sequence is TGCGCCAGCAGTCACTGGACAATTTACGAGCAGTACTTC.

This chain joins TRBV2 and TRBJ1-4, with no clear D. With 5 bases removed from V and 0 bases from J, the gap between germline ends came to 10 bases. Germline CDR1 is SNHLY and CDR2 is FYNNEI. The CDR3 is made up of 15 amino acids. CDR3 protein: CASSPRNPTNEKLFF. The CDR3 nucleotides are TGTGCCAGCAGTCCCCGGAATCCAACTAATGAAAAACTGTTTTTT.